Sequencing of this TCR beta chain was carried out in a study of vaccination and CD4 T cells after COVID-19. Sample treatment: approximately nine-day PBMC culture with coronavirus spike peptide pools or control peptides (ViraFEST assay). As regards this clonotype: Its antigen is undetermined.

Germline V gene data show CDR1 as DFQATT and CDR2 as SNEGSKA (reference sequence). The CDR3 totals 13 residues. V lost 6 bases and J 5 bases, leaving 16 bases between the germline ends. Sequence data for DNA of cultured CD4+ T cells were generated by the Oncomine TCR Beta short-read assay. A single record per CDR3 protein comes from TCRdb applying MiXCR to the PCR reads. Of under 25,000 distinct CDR3 sequences in the sample, around 50% were seen once. The source material was cultured CD4+ T cells from blood. The receptor's source is a human donor with COVID-19. The V and J genes are TRBV20-1 and TRBJ1-1, with a weak D call TRBD1 (6 bases). This chain's CDR3 is CSAPKRGGTEAFF. As DNA, the CDR3 is TGCAGTGCGCCAAAACGAGGGGGAACTGAAGCTTTCTTT.